The source of this T cell receptor beta chain is a study of blood T cells in healthy people across ages. Study-wide context: About one barcoded beta molecule per two T cells came from capture by template switching.

The V and J ends lost 1 base and 5 bases respectively, with 11 bases between them. Germline CDR1 MNHEY, CDR2 SVGEGT. This CDR3 contains 14 residues. Combining a sample-barcoded 5' primer with a J-beta primer mix, a second PCR ran for 7 to 11 cycles. One entry per CDR3 protein, called by TCRdb with MiXCR from the 5' RACE reads. The sample lists about 1,800,000 distinct CDR3 sequences; roughly 28% were seen once. Worth noting for this clonotype: Its antigen is still unknown.

Whole-study results and caveats: Observed TCR beta diversity per million T cells went down as age went up. This fall followed a roughly linear course with age. Whereas aged donors had fewer naive CD4+ cells, long-lived donors had more of them and higher diversity.

The chain links TRBV6-2 or TRBV6-3 to TRBJ1-2, with D maybe TRBD1 (5 bases). The TCR originated in a young woman in good health. The specimen sequenced was blood. The CDR3 here is CASSYFKGRYGYTF. CDR3 nucleotides: TGTGCCAGCAGTTACTTTAAGGGGCGGTATGGCTACACCTTC.